Presented here are 15 T cell receptor beta chains from one specimen sequenced in a study of blood T cell repertoires in COVID-19. Clones were read by immunoSEQ multiplex PCR, and TCRdb kept only the in-frame ones, dropping some. The repertoire holds roughly 71,000 clones, with 80% to 90% as singletons. Sequencing input: peripheral blood. These receptors were taken from a man aged 30 to 39 with acute or convalescent COVID-19.

The chain recombines TRBV2 with TRBJ2-3; 7 positions agree with TRBD1. The CDR3 is 15 amino acids. The junction had 10 bases not matched to a gene; V was cut back by 4 bases and J by 6 bases. Germline assignment: CDR1 SNHLY and CDR2 FYNNEI. The CDR3 loop is CASSADRVEGDTQYF. CDR3 coding DNA: TGTGCCAGCAGTGCCGACAGGGTTGAAGGGGATACGCAGTATTTT.

V usage is TRBV20-1 and J usage is TRBJ2-7; possibly TRBD1 for D (5 bases). Germline V gene sequence: CDR1 DFQATT, CDR2 SNEGSKA (reference sequence). The V end was cut by 5 bases, the J end by 4 bases, with 9 bases between. This CDR3 spans 11 amino acids. The CDR3 here is CSASQGYEQYV. CDR3 DNA: TGCAGTGCTTCTCAGGGTTACGAGCAGTACGTC.

The chain employs TRBV6-5 and TRBJ1-1, with no clear D. CDR1 is MNHEY, CDR2 SVGAGI, per germline. V lost 2 bases and J lost 0, with 13 bases in between. This CDR3 region has 16 residues. The CDR3 sequence is CASSYRTAGVNTEAFF. DNA for the CDR3: TGTGCCAGCAGTTACCGGACCGCCGGGGTGAACACTGAAGCTTTCTTT.

The V gene is TRBV7-8, the J gene TRBJ2-1, with D hard to call. Between the trimmed V and J ends, which lost 5 bases and 5 bases, there was a span of 10 bases. The CDR3 contains 13 residues. CDR1 and CDR2 from the germline V gene are SGHVS and FQNEAQ. CDR3 nucleotide sequence: TGTGCCAGCAGCCTAACAGCTCACAATGAGCAGTTCTTC. Its protein is CASSLTAHNEQFF.

The CDR3 DNA is TGTGCCTGGACGGGACCCCCGCCTAGCGGGAGTTACCATGAGCAGTTCTTC. Its protein is CAWTGPPPSGSYHEQFF. V usage is TRBV30 and J usage is TRBJ2-1, with 10 positions matching TRBD2. Trimming removed 4 bases from V and 8 bases from J; junction bases left unmatched: 17. This CDR3 has 17 amino acids. Per the germline V gene, CDR1 is GTSNPN and CDR2 is SVGIG (reference sequence).

The rearrangement links TRBV10-2 to TRBJ1-2; TRBD1 matches at 8 bases. Germline trimming cut 6 bases from V and 0 bases from J; bases unmatched to any gene: 3. CDR1 WSHSY and CDR2 SAAADI come from the germline V gene. The CDR3 extends over 14 amino acids. The CDR3 is CASSQGAANYGYTF. CDR3 DNA sequence: TGCGCCAGCAGCCAGGGGGCAGCTAACTATGGCTACACCTTC.

The V gene is TRBV5-4, the J gene TRBJ2-3; D possibly corresponds to TRBD2 (7 bases). CDR1 is SGHNT, CDR2 YYREEE, per germline (reference sequence). V was clipped by 0 bases and J by 4 bases, with 18 bases between them. This CDR3 spans 17 amino acids. CDR3 bases: TGTGCCAGCAGCTTGGCCCGAGGGGGGGGAACAGCAGATACGCAGTATTTT. Its protein product is CASSLARGGGTADTQYF.

The chain combines TRBV18 with TRBJ2-7; D is unresolved. Germline V gene sequence: CDR1 KGHSH, CDR2 LQKENI. The CDR3 contains 14 residues. V was shortened by 3 bases and J by 4 bases, with 13 bases between the two germline ends. The CDR3 sequence: CASSPEQHSYEQYV. CDR3 nucleotides: TGTGCCAGCTCACCGGAACAGCACTCATACGAGCAGTACGTC.

The chain employs TRBV7-9 and TRBJ1-1; D remains ambiguous. The CDR3 has 14 residues. Per the germline V gene, CDR1 is SEHNR and CDR2 is FQNEAQ (reference sequence). Deletions cut 6 bases from V and 3 bases from J, with 14 bases between. The CDR3 nucleotides are TGTGCCAGCAGATCCCCCGGCGGGGACACTGAAGCTTTCTTT. This encodes CASRSPGGDTEAFF.

This chain uses TRBV6-2 or TRBV6-3 with TRBJ2-2; 9 nucleotides line up with TRBD1. There are 15 residues in the CDR3. V was clipped by 2 bases and J by 4 bases; unmatched bases: 2. The V gene's germline CDR1 is MNHEY and CDR2 SVGEGT. The CDR3 is CASSYETGGTGELFF. The CDR3, as DNA: TGTGCCAGCAGTTACGAGACAGGGGGCACCGGGGAGCTGTTTTTT.

This chain uses TRBV19 with TRBJ1-5; possibly TRBD1 for D (6 bases). Trimming shortened V by 5 bases and J by 6 bases, and 14 bases separated the two germline ends. The CDR3 has 14 residues. CDR1 LNHDA and CDR2 SQIVND come from the germline V gene (reference sequence). CDR3 sequence: CASSVQGRGQPQHF. The CDR3 nucleotides read TGTGCCAGTAGTGTGCAGGGGCGAGGTCAGCCCCAGCATTTT.

This clone was observed a few times. This chain connects TRBV29-1 to TRBJ1-2; TRBD1 might be the D (6 bases). The CDR3 is 13 amino acids. V lost 7 bases to trimming and J lost 0 bases, with 12 bases between them. From germline, CDR1 is SQVTM and CDR2 ANQGSEA. CDR3 nucleotide sequence: TGCAGCGCTGAGGGACATACTAACTATGGCTACACCTTC. Amino acid sequence: CSAEGHTNYGYTF. The full variable domain, with the rest looked up from reference TRBV29-1 and TRBJ1-2, is SAVISQKPSRDICQRGTSLTIQCQVDSQVTMMFWYRQQPGQSLTLIATANQGSEATYESGFVIDKFPISRPNLTFSTLTVSNMSPEDSSIYLCSAEGHTNYGYTFGSGTRLTVV.

J is TRBJ2-5 and V is TRBV10-1, with 10 bases aligning to TRBD1. CDR3 length equals 15 residues. Germline lookup yields CDR1 WNHNN and CDR2 SYGVQD (reference sequence). The junction had 4 bases not matched to a gene; V was cut back by 2 bases and J by 4 bases. The CDR3, as DNA: TGCGCCAGCAGTGAGAGGACAGGGGGTCCAGAGACCCAGTACTTC. It translates to CASSERTGGPETQYF.

This clone was counted a few times. This rearrangement joins TRBV29-1 to TRBJ1-5; D remains ambiguous. The CDR3 spans 13 residues. V lost 4 bases and J lost 8, with 15 bases in between. Germline CDR1 is SQVTM and CDR2 is ANQGSEA. The CDR3 protein is CSVAWQPREPQHF. The CDR3, as DNA: TGCAGCGTTGCATGGCAGCCACGGGAGCCCCAGCATTTT.

V usage is TRBV30 and J usage is TRBJ2-3; D gene unclear. CDR1 and CDR2 (germline): GTSNPN, SVGIG (reference sequence). The ends were cut back, 4 bases at V and 8 bases at J, with 10 bases in the middle. This CDR3 is built from 11 residues. The CDR3: CAWTSTGTQYF. The CDR3 nucleotides read TGTGCCTGGACGAGTACGGGTACGCAGTATTTT.